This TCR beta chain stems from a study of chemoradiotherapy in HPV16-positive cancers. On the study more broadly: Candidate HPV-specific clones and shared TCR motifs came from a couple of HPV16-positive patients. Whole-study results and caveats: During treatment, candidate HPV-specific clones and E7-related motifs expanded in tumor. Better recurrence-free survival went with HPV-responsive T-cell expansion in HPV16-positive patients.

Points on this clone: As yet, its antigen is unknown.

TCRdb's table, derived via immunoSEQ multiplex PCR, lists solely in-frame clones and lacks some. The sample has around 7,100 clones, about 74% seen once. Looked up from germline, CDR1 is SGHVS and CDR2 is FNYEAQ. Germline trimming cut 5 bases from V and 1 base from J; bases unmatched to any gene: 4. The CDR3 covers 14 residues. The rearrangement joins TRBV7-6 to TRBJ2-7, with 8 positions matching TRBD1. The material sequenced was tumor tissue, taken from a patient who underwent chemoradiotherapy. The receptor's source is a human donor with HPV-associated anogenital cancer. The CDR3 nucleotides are TGTGCCAGCAGCCAACGACAGGGGTCCTACGAGCAGTACTTC. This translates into CASSQRQGSYEQYF.